A selection of T cell receptor beta chains follows, all from one sample in a study of T cells in Graves' hyperthyroidism and ophthalmopathy. TCRdb itself ran the multiplex PCR reads through MiXCR, one entry per CDR3 protein. The sample contains 250,000 or so distinct CDR3 sequences, about 15% of which appear only once. Sequencing was performed on blood. The receptors here all came from a woman between 50 and 59 years old with Graves' hyperthyroidism that later progressed to Graves' ophthalmopathy. The CDR3 runs from the conserved cysteine through the conserved F or W. The order of the fields is clone size, V gene, J gene, D gene, CDR3 DNA, CDR3 protein. D genes are given only for firm matches. Only part of the rows carry a size: once, few, many, or a class if the clone is expanded.

abundance: few
v_gene: TRBV3-1
j_gene: TRBJ2-2
d_gene: TRBD2
CDR3nt: TGTGCCAGCAGCCATCGGACTAGCGGGGAGCGGTGGACCGGGGAGCTGTTTTTT
CDR3aa: CASSHRTSGERWTGELFF

abundance: many
v_gene: TRBV20-1
j_gene: TRBJ2-7
d_gene: .
CDR3nt: TGCAGTGCTAGAGATGAAGGGAGCGCCTTGGGCTACGAGCAGTACTTC
CDR3aa: CSARDEGSALGYEQYF

abundance: few
v_gene: TRBV6-2/TRBV6-3
j_gene: TRBJ2-2
d_gene: TRBD2
CDR3nt: TGTGCCAGGCGCGGGAGGACCGGGGAGCTGTCTTTT
CDR3aa: CARRGRTGELSF

abundance: few
v_gene: TRBV5-1
j_gene: TRBJ1-5
d_gene: .
CDR3nt: TGCGCCAGCAGCTTGGTCTCGGGGGGTAATCAGCCCCAGCATTTT
CDR3aa: CASSLVSGGNQPQHF

abundance: many
v_gene: TRBV27
j_gene: TRBJ1-2
d_gene: .
CDR3nt: TGTGCCAGCAGTTTTAAGGGATTCTATGGCTACACCTTC
CDR3aa: CASSFKGFYGYTF

abundance: many
v_gene: TRBV28
j_gene: TRBJ2-4
d_gene: TRBD2
CDR3nt: TGTGCCAGCAGTTTTGGCGGGAGTGGCAAAAACATTCAGTACTTC
CDR3aa: CASSFGGSGKNIQYF

abundance: .
v_gene: TRBV9
j_gene: TRBJ2-7
d_gene: TRBD2
CDR3nt: TGTGCCAGCAGCGTACAATCTAGCGGGGCCTACGAGCAGTACTTC
CDR3aa: CASSVQSSGAYEQYF

abundance: many
v_gene: TRBV28
j_gene: TRBJ2-1
d_gene: TRBD1
CDR3nt: TGTGCCAGCAGTTACGGACAGGACAGGGATGAGCAGTTCTTC
CDR3aa: CASSYGQDRDEQFF

abundance: .
v_gene: TRBV11-2
j_gene: TRBJ2-5
d_gene: TRBD2
CDR3nt: TGTGCCAGCAGCTCTATAGCGGGAGGGCCTGGGCGAGAGACCCAGTACTTC
CDR3aa: CASSSIAGGPGRETQYF

abundance: many
v_gene: TRBV4-1
j_gene: TRBJ2-1
d_gene: TRBD2
CDR3nt: TGCGCCAGCAGCCAAGTAGCGGGGACCAGGAATGAGCAGTTCTTC
CDR3aa: CASSQVAGTRNEQFF

abundance: many
v_gene: TRBV20-1
j_gene: TRBJ2-5
d_gene: TRBD2
CDR3nt: TGCAGTGCTAGAGGGTTGGGACTAGCGGAAGAGACCCAGTACTTC
CDR3aa: CSARGLGLAEETQYF

abundance: many
v_gene: TRBV3-1
j_gene: TRBJ1-4
d_gene: .
CDR3nt: TGTGCCAGCAGCCAACCAGGGACTGAAAAACTGTTTTTT
CDR3aa: CASSQPGTEKLFF

abundance: .
v_gene: TRBV20-1
j_gene: TRBJ2-7
d_gene: TRBD2
CDR3nt: TGCAGTGCTAGAGGGGGGACTAGCGGAGACGAGCAGTACTTC
CDR3aa: CSARGGTSGDEQYF

abundance: few
v_gene: TRBV9
j_gene: TRBJ2-2
d_gene: TRBD2
CDR3nt: TGTGCCAGCTCCTTTAGCGGGGGGGGCGATACCGGGGAGCTGTTTTTT
CDR3aa: CASSFSGGGDTGELFF

abundance: many
v_gene: TRBV3-1
j_gene: TRBJ1-1
d_gene: .
CDR3nt: TGTGCCAGCACCTCTAGGGTCCGAGGGGACACTGAAGCTTTCTTT
CDR3aa: CASTSRVRGDTEAFF

abundance: many
v_gene: TRBV5-1
j_gene: TRBJ2-3
d_gene: .
CDR3nt: TGCGCCAGCAAGGTCGAAGGGAGAAGCACAGATACGCAGTATTTT
CDR3aa: CASKVEGRSTDTQYF

abundance: many
v_gene: TRBV5-1
j_gene: TRBJ1-1
d_gene: .
CDR3nt: TGCGCCAGCAGCGGGCAGGGCTTCTCCGCTGAAGCTTTCTTT
CDR3aa: CASSGQGFSAEAFF

abundance: few
v_gene: TRBV20-1
j_gene: TRBJ1-5
d_gene: .
CDR3nt: TGCAGTGCTGGACGGGACAGCAATCAGCCCCAGCATTTT
CDR3aa: CSAGRDSNQPQHF

abundance: many
v_gene: TRBV6-6
j_gene: TRBJ2-7
d_gene: .
CDR3nt: TGTGCCAGCAGTTACATGGGCAGTCCCTACGAGCAGTACTTC
CDR3aa: CASSYMGSPYEQYF

abundance: many
v_gene: TRBV6-6
j_gene: TRBJ1-2
d_gene: .
CDR3nt: TGTGCCAGCAGTTACCCTGACGGGTATGGCTACACCTTC
CDR3aa: CASSYPDGYGYTF

abundance: many
v_gene: TRBV7-9
j_gene: TRBJ2-7
d_gene: .
CDR3nt: TGTGCCAGCAGGTTTGGGGACGAGCAGTACTTC
CDR3aa: CASRFGDEQYF

abundance: many
v_gene: TRBV30
j_gene: TRBJ2-1
d_gene: TRBD2
CDR3nt: TGTGCCTGGAGTAGCGGGAGGGCTCTCTACGATGAGCAGTTCTTC
CDR3aa: CAWSSGRALYDEQFF

abundance: few
v_gene: TRBV19
j_gene: TRBJ1-1
d_gene: .
CDR3nt: TGTGCCAGTAATCGGGGACTGAACACTGAAGCTTTCTTT
CDR3aa: CASNRGLNTEAFF

abundance: few
v_gene: TRBV6-1
j_gene: TRBJ1-2
d_gene: .
CDR3nt: TGTGCCAGCAGTGCGGGTCTTGACGGCTACACCTTC
CDR3aa: CASSAGLDGYTF